Below are 7 T cell receptor beta chains sequenced from a single sample in a study of cytomegalovirus exposure and HLA in healthy donors. Only in-frame clones appear in the TCRdb table, and some are missing; sequencing was by immunoSEQ multiplex PCR. The table shows tens of thousands of clones, with approximately 95% occurring only once. The sample taken for sequencing was PBMCs. Receptors were obtained from a woman aged 18-30 years in good health and CMV-seropositive.

The gene calls are TRBV5-4 and TRBJ1-1, with D possibly TRBD1 on 6 matching bases. V lost 4 bases, J lost 4 bases, and 11 bases lay in between. From germline, CDR1 is SGHNT and CDR2 YYREEE (reference sequence). CDR3 length equals 13 residues. The CDR3 loop reads CASSARGGTEAFF. In DNA form, the CDR3 reads TGTGCCAGCAGCGCTAGGGGGGGCACTGAAGCTTTCTTT.

The chain joins TRBV5-6 to TRBJ1-1; D uncertain. Germline V gene sequence: CDR1 SGHDT, CDR2 YYEEEE. V was trimmed by 1 base and J by 1 base, leaving 14 bases between them. This CDR3 is built from 16 residues. Here the CDR3 reads CASSLYYRIANTEAFF. The DNA for the CDR3 is TGTGCCAGCAGCTTGTACTATCGAATCGCGAACACTGAAGCTTTCTTT.

The chain has TRBV28 and TRBJ1-5, with D possibly TRBD1 on 5 matching bases. Germline loops: CDR1 MDHEN, CDR2 SYDVKM. The ends were cut back, 1 base at V and 6 bases at J, with 16 bases in the middle. This CDR3 is 16 amino acids long. The chain's CDR3 is CASSLSMAGSGQPQHF. In DNA, the CDR3 is TGTGCCAGCAGTTTATCCATGGCAGGGTCGGGTCAGCCCCAGCATTTT.

The V call is TRBV2, the J call TRBJ1-4, with D hard to call. This CDR3 has 14 amino acids. The V end lost 6 bases, the J end lost 8 bases, and 16 bases lay between the germline ends. CDR1 is SNHLY, CDR2 FYNNEI, per germline. This CDR3 reads CASSSGIKGEKLFF. The CDR3 coding sequence is TGTGCCAGCAGCTCCGGGATTAAGGGAGAAAAACTGTTTTTT.

Only one count was recorded for this clone. The V gene is TRBV6-1, the J gene TRBJ2-7; 12 nucleotides line up with TRBD2. Germline trimming cut 2 bases from V and 7 bases from J; bases unmatched to any gene: 6. CDR1 MNHNS and CDR2 SASEGT come from the germline V gene. This CDR3 region has 15 residues. The DNA of the CDR3 is TGTGCCAGCAGTGAATATACTAGCGGGAGGAATGAGCAGTACTTC. Protein: CASSEYTSGRNEQYF.

This sequence joins TRBV7-2 and TRBJ1-2; D remains ambiguous. Germline values: CDR1 SGHTA, CDR2 FQGNSA. This CDR3 is built from 15 residues. The germline V and J ends were trimmed by 4 bases and 1 base, with 13 bases remaining between them. The CDR3 protein is CASSSRSVNNYGYTF. CDR3 coding DNA: TGTGCCAGCAGCTCCCGCTCGGTAAATAACTATGGCTACACCTTC.

V usage is TRBV7-3 and J usage is TRBJ2-5; 8 bases are shared with TRBD2. The CDR3 is 15 amino acids. Germline-derived CDR1 and CDR2 are SGHTA and FQGTGA. Germline trimming cut 3 bases from V and 4 bases from J; bases unmatched to any gene: 7. The CDR3 nucleotides read TGTGCCAGCAGCTTGGGGGCGGGAGGTCTAGAGACCCAGTACTTC. This codes for CASSLGAGGLETQYF.